The present T cell receptor beta chain was sequenced within a study of T cell repertoires in cytomegalovirus infection. Study at large: Newly reported HLA-C-restricted and thoroughly characterized HLA-B-restricted CMV epitopes were employed. Indications came from public TCR beta signatures; they pointed to CMV infection and to a matching HLA type. General observations from the study: Predominance within the ex vivo response was attributable to HLA-C-restricted CMV-specific TCR beta clonotypes. Pooled public TCR beta family frequency picked out CMV carriers with the relevant HLA.

TCRdb used MiXCR to reprocess the reads, holding one entry per CDR3 protein. The sample lists 600,000 to 700,000 distinct CDR3 sequences; approximately 33% were seen once. This clonotype was seen a handful of times. Its antigen remains unknown. The CDR3 is 15 amino acids. Germline-derived CDR1 and CDR2 are SEHNR and FQNEAQ (reference sequence). The V segment lost 8 bases and the J segment 5 bases; nucleotides outside the gene matches: 12. The receptor's source is a human donor in good health (CMV status not recorded). Some clones in this sample may be carry-over from other donors' samples. V is TRBV7-9 and J is TRBJ2-7; 10 nucleotides align to TRBD1. Material: cultured PBMCs, obtained from culture after CMV antigen stimulation. The CDR3 DNA reads TGTGCCAGCTCCCCCCTCCGGGACAGGGGCCACGAGCAGTACTTC. It yields the protein CASSPLRDRGHEQYF.